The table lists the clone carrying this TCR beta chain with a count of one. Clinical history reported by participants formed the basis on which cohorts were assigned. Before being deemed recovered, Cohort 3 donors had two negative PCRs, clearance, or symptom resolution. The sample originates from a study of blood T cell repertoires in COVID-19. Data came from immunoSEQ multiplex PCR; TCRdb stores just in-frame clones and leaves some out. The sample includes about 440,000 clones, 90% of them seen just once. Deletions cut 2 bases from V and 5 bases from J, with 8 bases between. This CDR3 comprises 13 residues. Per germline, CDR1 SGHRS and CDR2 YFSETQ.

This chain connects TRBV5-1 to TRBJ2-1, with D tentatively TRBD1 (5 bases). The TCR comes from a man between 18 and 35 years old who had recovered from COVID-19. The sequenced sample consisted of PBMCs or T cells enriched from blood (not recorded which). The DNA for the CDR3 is TGCGCCAGCAGCTTAGAAGGGGACAATGAGCAGTTCTTC. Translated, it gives CASSLEGDNEQFF. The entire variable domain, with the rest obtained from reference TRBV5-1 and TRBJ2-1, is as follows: KAGVTQTPRYLIKTRGQQVTLSCSPISGHRSVSWYQQTPGQGLQFLFEYFSETQRNKGNFPGRFSGRQFSNSRSEMNVSTLELGDSALYLCASSLEGDNEQFFGPGTRLTVL.